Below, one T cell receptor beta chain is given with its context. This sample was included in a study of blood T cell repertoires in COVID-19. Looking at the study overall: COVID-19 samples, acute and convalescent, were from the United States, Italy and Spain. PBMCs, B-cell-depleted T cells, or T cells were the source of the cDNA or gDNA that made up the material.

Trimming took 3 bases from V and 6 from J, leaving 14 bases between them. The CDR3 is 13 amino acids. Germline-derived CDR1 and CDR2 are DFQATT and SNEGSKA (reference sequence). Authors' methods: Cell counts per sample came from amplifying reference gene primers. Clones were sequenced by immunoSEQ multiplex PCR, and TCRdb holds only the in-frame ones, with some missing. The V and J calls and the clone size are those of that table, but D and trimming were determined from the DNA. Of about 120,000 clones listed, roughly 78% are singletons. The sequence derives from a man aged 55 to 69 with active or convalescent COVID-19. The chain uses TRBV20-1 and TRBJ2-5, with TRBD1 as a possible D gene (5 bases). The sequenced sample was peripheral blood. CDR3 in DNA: TGCAGTGCTAGTCAGGGAATTGGGAAGACCCAGTACTTC. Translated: CSASQGIGKTQYF.